This entry concerns a single T cell receptor beta chain. Its matching antigen is unknown. As controls, healthy donors matched for age and sex were used. Negative isolation yielded the CD8+ and CD4+ T cells, while FACS enriched the TEMRA cells. This sample is part of a study of CD8 T cells in Susac syndrome. Trimming at V came to 6 bases and at J to 4 bases, leaving 0 bases not matched to a gene. Germline lookup yields CDR1 MNHNS and CDR2 SASEGT. The CDR3 is 14 residues long. Notes on the study in general: That the number of individuals in its TCR sequencing and HLA analysis was relatively small was acknowledged by the study.

Random hexamers were used to reverse transcribe the RNA input (roughly 0.5 to 1 ug). The authors amplified TCR beta CDR3 across 54 Vbeta and 13 Jbeta using immunoSEQ multiplex PCR. Using its own MiXCR run on the immunoSEQ multiplex PCR reads, TCRdb lists one record per CDR3 protein. The data hold approximately 160,000 distinct CDR3 sequences, with over 85% observed a single time. This TCR came from a human donor in good health. The sample comprised CD4+ T cells from PBMCs. V usage is TRBV6-1 and J usage is TRBJ2-1, with 13 bases lining up with TRBD2. In nucleotides, the CDR3 is TGTGCCAGCAGGGGACTAGCGGGATACAATGAGCAGTTCTTC. Protein: CASRGLAGYNEQFF.